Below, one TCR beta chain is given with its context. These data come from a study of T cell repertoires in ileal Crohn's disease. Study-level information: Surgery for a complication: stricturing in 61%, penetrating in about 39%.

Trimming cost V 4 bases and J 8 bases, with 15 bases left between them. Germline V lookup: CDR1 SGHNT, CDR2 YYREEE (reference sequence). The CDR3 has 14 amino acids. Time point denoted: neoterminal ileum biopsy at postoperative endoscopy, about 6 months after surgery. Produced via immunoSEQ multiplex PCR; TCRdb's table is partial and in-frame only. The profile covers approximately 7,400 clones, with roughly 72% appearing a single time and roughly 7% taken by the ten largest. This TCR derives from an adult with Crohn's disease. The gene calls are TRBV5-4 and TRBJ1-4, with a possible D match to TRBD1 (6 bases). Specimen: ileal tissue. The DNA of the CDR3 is TGTGCCAGCAGCACCACAGGGCTGGGGGAAAAACTGTTTTTT. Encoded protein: CASSTTGLGEKLFF.